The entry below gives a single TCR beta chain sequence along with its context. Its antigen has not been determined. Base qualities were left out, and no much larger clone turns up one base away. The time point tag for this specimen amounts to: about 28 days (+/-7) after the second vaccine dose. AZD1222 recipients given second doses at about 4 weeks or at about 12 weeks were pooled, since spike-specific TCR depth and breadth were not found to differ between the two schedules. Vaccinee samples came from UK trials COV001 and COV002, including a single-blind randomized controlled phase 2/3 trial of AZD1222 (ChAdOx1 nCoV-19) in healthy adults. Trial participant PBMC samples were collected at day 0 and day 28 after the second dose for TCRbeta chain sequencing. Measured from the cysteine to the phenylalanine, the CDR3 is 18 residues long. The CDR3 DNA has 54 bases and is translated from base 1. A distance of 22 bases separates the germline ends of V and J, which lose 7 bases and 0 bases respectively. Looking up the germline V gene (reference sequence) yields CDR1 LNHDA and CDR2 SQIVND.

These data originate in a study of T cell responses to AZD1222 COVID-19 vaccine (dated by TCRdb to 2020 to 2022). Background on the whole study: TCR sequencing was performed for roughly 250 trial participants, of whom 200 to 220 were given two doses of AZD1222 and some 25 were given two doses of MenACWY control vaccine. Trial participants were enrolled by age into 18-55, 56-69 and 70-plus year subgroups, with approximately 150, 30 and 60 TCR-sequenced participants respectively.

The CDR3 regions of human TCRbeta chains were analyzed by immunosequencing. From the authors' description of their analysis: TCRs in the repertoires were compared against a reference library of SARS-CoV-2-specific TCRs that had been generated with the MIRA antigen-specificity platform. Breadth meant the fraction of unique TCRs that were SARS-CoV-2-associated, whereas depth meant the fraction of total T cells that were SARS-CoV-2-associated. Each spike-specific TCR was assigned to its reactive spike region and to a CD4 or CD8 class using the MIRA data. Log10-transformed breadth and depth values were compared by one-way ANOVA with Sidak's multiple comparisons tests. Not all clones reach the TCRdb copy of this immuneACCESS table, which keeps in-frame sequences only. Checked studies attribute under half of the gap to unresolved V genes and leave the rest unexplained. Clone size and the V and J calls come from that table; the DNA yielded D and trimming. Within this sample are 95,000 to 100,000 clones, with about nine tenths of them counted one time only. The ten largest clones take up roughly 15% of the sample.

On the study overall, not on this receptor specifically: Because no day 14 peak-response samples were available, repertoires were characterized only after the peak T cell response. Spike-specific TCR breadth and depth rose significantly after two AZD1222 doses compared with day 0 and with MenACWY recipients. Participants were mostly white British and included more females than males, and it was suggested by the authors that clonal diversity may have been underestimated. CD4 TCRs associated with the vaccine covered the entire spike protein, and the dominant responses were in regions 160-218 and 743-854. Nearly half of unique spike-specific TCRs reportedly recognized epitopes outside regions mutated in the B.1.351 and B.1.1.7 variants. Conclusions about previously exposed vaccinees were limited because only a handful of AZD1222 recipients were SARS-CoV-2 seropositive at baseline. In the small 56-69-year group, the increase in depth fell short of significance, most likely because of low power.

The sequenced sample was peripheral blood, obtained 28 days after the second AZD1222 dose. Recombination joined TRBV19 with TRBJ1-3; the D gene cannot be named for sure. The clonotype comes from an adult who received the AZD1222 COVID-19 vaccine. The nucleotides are TGTGCCAGTACCGGCATGGGGAGCGAATACTTCTCTGGAAACACCATATATTTT. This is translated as CASTGMGSEYFSGNTIYF.